This T cell receptor beta chain comes out of a study of T-cell reconstitution after alpha-beta-depleted transplantation in children. The TCRbeta library was prepared with unique molecular identifiers. Each CDR3 protein gets one entry after TCRdb re-called the PCR reads with MiXCR. The repertoire holds 600,000 to 700,000 distinct CDR3 sequences, with around 14% as singletons. Germline V CDR1 and CDR2: SGHRS, YFSETQ. V shed 4 bases and J 4 bases; nucleotides not matched to a gene: 11. The CDR3 length is 15 residues. Study results and caveats: The main origin of T-cell counts and diversity one year after transplant was newly produced T cells. Diversity of TCRbeta at day 60 was high in some patients, arising from surviving recipient T cells and thymic progenitors.

With regard to this clonotype: No antigen is known for it.

Here the sequenced sample was PBMCs, taken before TCRalphabeta/CD19-depleted stem cell transplant. The receptor's source is a girl aged 2 to 10 with congenital amegakaryocytic thrombocytopenia, due to receive a stem cell transplant. The chain carries TRBV5-1 and TRBJ2-7; 7 bases match TRBD2. CDR3 in amino acids: CASSKGGGSDYEQYF. The CDR3 DNA reads as TGCGCCAGCAGCAAAGGAGGCGGGAGTGATTACGAGCAGTACTTC.